The clone carrying this TCR beta chain was counted at least ten times. TCRdb independently ran MiXCR on the RT-PCR reads; one entry per CDR3 protein. The sample lists about 700,000 distinct CDR3 sequences, 13% to 15% occurring once. CDR3 length equals 15 residues. Trimming cost V 3 bases and J 3 bases, with 14 bases left between them. CDR1 and CDR2 (germline): MNHEY, SVGAGI. The sequenced sample consisted of memory CD4+ T cells from blood. The chain carries TRBV6-5 and TRBJ1-1; D is unresolved. The source is a female donor in good health, serving as a healthy control. The CDR3 region is CASSYGNAGDTEAFF. The DNA of the CDR3 is TGTGCCAGCAGTTATGGAAACGCCGGGGACACTGAAGCTTTCTTT.